This T cell receptor (beta chain) is from a study of blood T cell repertoires in COVID-19. The wider study: Two negative PCRs, clearance, or symptom resolution characterized the recovered Cohort 3 donors.

On this clone: The junction and the germline gene differ at one end; a read error may be behind it.

Under the authors' procedure: Reference gene primer amplification in the assay estimated nucleated cell counts. Sequencing used immunoSEQ multiplex PCR; TCRdb keeps in-frame clones, though not all of them. V, J and clone size were drawn from that table, and D and trimming were deduced from the DNA. The sample has approximately 250,000 clones, 85% to 90% seen once. The CDR3 consists of 19 residues. Germline V lookup: CDR1 MNHEY, CDR2 SMNVEV (reference sequence). This chain uses TRBV27 with TRBJ2-3; 12 bases are a match to TRBD2. This clonotype was sampled from a woman aged 60-75 years in a cohort exposed to, infected with or recovered from COVID-19 (not recorded which). The sequenced sample was PBMCs or T cells enriched from blood (not recorded which). The DNA for the CDR3 is TGTGCCAGCAGTATAAGGACTAGCGGGACCCTTTTAGTCACAGATGCGCAGTATTTT. Amino acids: CASSIRTSGTLLVTDAQYF.